The present T cell receptor beta chain was sequenced within a study of cytomegalovirus exposure and HLA in healthy donors. V lost 2 bases and J lost 3, with 10 bases in between. The length of the CDR3 is 15 residues. CDR1 is MNHEY, CDR2 SVGAGI, per germline. PCR was performed using 60 Vbeta and 13 Jbeta primers. Here immunoSEQ multiplex PCR was the method, and the copy in TCRdb shows in-frame clones only, minus some. The sample has about 130,000 clones; 70% to 85% are singletons. The sample consisted of PBMCs. The chain recombines TRBV6-5 with TRBJ1-4, with a possible D match to TRBD1 (5 bases). The receptor's source is a woman in her fifties or sixties in good health and CMV-seropositive. Here the CDR3 DNA reads TGTGCCAGCAGTTACGGGGGGTCGGCTAATGAAAAACTGTTTTTT. Residues: CASSYGGSANEKLFF.